Given below is one T cell receptor beta chain in context. Its antigen is currently unknown. The immunoSEQ assay was version 4, run in survey mode. Produced via immunoSEQ multiplex PCR; TCRdb's table is partial and in-frame only. The table records 48,000 or so clones, 75% to 85% of them present only once. The CDR3 runs 12 residues. J was trimmed by 6 bases and V by 6 bases; bases with no gene match: 6. Germline V gives CDR1 SQVTM, CDR2 ANQGSEA. This entry comes from a study of persistence of HIV-infected CD4 T cells. Study at large: Donors were ART-treated; their CMV- and Gag-responding CD4+ T cells were isolated. A median of 8 years of suppressive ART preceded sampling.

Stimulation used approximately 10 ug/mL lysate from CMV-infected fibroblasts. Memory cells lacking CD40L and CD69 with high CD45RO were sorted. Suppressive ART was started during chronic HIV-1 infection in these adults. This sequence originates from an adult man with HIV who was CMV-seropositive. The chain links TRBV29-1 to TRBJ1-2; the match to TRBD1 covers 8 bases. Sample: CD4+ T cells sorted from PBMCs after approximately 19-hour stimulation, taken from a patient who received antiretroviral therapy. The CDR3 protein is CSVRAGGDGYTF. CDR3 in DNA: TGCAGCGTGAGGGCAGGGGGCGATGGCTACACCTTC.